This T cell receptor (beta chain) was identified during a study of blood T cell repertoires in COVID-19 (dated by TCRdb to 2020 to 2022). Notes on the research overall: The collaborator samples originated in the United States, Italy and Spain and spanned the acute and convalescent phases of COVID-19. The material from the prospective study consisted of cDNA or gDNA derived from T cells, B-cell-depleted T cells, or PBMCs. Deeply sampled blood TCRbeta repertoires from subjects exposed to, actively infected with, or recovered from COVID-19 were included in the dataset. The repertoires were made available in a free public database intended to serve as a resource for research on the immune response to SARS-CoV-2. The samples were drawn from two sources: the first 160 participants of the ongoing ImmuneRACE study, and over 950 subjects contributed by 6 global collaborators. A de-identified subject ID, COVID-19 status, age in years and sex were almost always included in the sample metadata. Where HLA class I and class II types were available, the types were taken from metadata supplied by the sample provider, not from assay-based typing.

TCRbeta CDR3 regions were amplified from genomic DNA using the immunoSEQ Assay, a bias-controlled multiplex PCR. As for how the authors treated the data: Nucleated cell counts per sample were estimated from amplification of reference gene primers within the assay. Sequence reads were collapsed and filtered to measure the absolute abundance of every unique TCRbeta CDR3 rearrangement. For each sample, productive Simpson clonality was calculated by taking the square root of Simpson's diversity index across productive rearrangements. TCRdb provides this immuneACCESS table in a form limited to in-frame rearrangements. Some clones are lacking; in checked studies, under half of them reflect an unresolved V gene, and why the rest are absent is not known. D and trimming come from the DNA, and the V and J calls and clone size come from that table. This sample comprises 300,000 or so clones, around 88% of them detected only once. The ten largest make up around 1.5% of the sample.

Summary of the overall study and its limitations: Clinical and demographic metadata were provided uncurated, with the amount varying by source and participant.

The collaborating institutions used their own protocols to collect whole blood in K2EDTA tubes. For TCRbeta analysis, collaborators shipped samples as frozen whole blood, isolated PBMCs, or DNA extracted from either of those sample types. Points on this clone: There is no known antigen for this receptor. Base qualities are not recorded, but no much larger clone differs from it by a single base.

The CDR3 runs 15 residues from the cysteine to the phenylalanine. Only CDR3 DNA remains: 45 bases, in frame from the first base. From a lookup of the germline V gene (reference sequence), CDR1 and CDR2 are SGHKS and YYEKEE. Trimming takes 0 bases from V and 7 bases from J, and the germline ends sit 14 bases apart. The sequence was collected from a woman in her forties or fifties with acute or convalescent COVID-19. The sample consisted of peripheral blood. This chain is built from TRBV5-5 and TRBJ2-1; a tentative D call is TRBD2 (6 bases match). The nucleotide sequence is given as TGTGCCAGCAGCTTGGGTTTAGCGGTTTCTAATGAGCAGTTCTTC. Translated, this is CASSLGLAVSNEQFF.